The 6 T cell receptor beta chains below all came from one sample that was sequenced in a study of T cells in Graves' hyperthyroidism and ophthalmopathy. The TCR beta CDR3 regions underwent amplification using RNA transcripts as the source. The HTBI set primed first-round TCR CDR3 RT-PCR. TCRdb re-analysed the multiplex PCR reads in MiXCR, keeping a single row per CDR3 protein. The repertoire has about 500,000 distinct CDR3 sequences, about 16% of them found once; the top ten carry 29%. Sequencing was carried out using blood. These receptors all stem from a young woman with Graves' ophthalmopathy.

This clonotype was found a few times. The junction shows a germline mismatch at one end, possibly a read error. The CDR3 DNA reads TGCAGTGCTAGAGTTAGCCCCGGGGAGACCCAGTGCTTC. Residues: CSARVSPGETQCF. The rearrangement uses TRBV20-1 and TRBJ2-5; D perhaps matches TRBD2 (5 bases). The CDR3 consists of 13 residues. Germline CDR1 is DFQATT and CDR2 is SNEGSKA (reference sequence).

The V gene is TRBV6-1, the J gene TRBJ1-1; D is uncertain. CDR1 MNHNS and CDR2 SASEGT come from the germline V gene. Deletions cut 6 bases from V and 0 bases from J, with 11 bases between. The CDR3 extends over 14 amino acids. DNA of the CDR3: TGTGCCAGCAGAAAGGACGGTTTGAACACTGAAGCTTTCTTT. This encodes CASRKDGLNTEAFF.

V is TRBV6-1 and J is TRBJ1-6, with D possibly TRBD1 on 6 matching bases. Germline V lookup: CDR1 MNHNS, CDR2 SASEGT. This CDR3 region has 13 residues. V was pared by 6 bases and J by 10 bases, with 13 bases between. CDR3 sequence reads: CASSGTINSPLHF. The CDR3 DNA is TGTGCCAGCAGCGGGACAATTAACTCACCCCTCCACTTT.

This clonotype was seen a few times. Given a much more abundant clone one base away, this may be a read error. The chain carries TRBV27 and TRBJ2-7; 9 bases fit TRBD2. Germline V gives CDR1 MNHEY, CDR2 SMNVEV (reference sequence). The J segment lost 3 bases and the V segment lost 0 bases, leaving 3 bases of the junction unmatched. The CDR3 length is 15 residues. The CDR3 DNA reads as TGTGCCAGCAGTTTATCTTCAGCGGGAGGCTACGAGCAGTACTTC. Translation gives CASSLSSAGGYEQYF.

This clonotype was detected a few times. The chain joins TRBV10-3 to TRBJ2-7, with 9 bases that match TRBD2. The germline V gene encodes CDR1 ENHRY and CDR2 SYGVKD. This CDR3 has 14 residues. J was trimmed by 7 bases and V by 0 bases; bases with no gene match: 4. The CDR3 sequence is CAISESSGRVEQYF. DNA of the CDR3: TGTGCCATCAGTGAGTCTAGCGGGAGAGTTGAGCAGTACTTC.

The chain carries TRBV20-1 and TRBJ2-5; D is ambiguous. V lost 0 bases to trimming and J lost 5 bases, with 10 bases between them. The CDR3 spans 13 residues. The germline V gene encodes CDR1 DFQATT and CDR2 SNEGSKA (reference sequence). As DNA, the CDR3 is TGCAGTGCTAGAGATCCGGTCAAGGAGACCCAGTACTTC. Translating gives CSARDPVKETQYF.